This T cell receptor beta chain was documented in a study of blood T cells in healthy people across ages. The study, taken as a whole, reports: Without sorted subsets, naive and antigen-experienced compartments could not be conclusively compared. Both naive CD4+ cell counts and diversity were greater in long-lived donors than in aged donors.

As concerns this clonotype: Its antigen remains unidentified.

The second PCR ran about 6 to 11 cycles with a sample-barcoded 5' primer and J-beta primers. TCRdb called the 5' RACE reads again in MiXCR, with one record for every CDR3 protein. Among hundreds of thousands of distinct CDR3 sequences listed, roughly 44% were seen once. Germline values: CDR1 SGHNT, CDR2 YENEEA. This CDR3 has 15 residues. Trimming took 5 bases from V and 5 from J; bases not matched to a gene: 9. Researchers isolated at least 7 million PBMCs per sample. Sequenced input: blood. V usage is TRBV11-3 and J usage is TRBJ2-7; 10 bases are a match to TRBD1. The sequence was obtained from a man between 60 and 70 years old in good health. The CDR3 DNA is TGTGCCAGCAGCCCCGGGACAGGGGTTAACGACGAGCAGTACTTC. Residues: CASSPGTGVNDEQYF.